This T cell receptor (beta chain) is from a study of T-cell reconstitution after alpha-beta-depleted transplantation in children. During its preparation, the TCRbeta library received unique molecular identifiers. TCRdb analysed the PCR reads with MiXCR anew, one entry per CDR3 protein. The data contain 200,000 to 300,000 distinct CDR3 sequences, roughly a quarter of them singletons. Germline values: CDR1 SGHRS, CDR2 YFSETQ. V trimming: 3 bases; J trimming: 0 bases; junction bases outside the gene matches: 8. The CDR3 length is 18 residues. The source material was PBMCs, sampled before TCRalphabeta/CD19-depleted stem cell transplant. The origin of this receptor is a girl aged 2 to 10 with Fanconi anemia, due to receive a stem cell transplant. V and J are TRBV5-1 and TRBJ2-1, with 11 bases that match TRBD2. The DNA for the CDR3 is TGCGCCAGCAGCTCCCAGACTAGCGGGATACCCTCCTACAATGAGCAGTTCTTC. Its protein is CASSSQTSGIPSYNEQFF.